This entry is about one T cell receptor (beta chain). This receptor's antigen is unknown. Base qualities are missing; no much larger clone stands one base away. In the paper's terms, the treatment or condition label means: allogeneic hematopoietic cell transplantation with graft depleted of TCRalphabeta T cells and CD19 B cells. The children who served as transplant recipients had been given grafts of TCRalphabeta/CD19-depleted allogeneic hematopoietic cells. This entry belongs to a study of T-cell reconstitution after alpha-beta-depleted transplantation in children (dated by TCRdb to 2016 to 2018). About the study as a whole: Using TCR repertoire profiling, the study quantitatively followed how T-cell immune reconstitution unfolded in children after TCRalphabeta/CD19-depleted allogeneic hematopoietic cell transplantation.

CDR1 and CDR2 (DFQATT, SNEGSKA) derive from the germline V gene (reference sequence). V is reduced by 0 bases and J by 4 bases, leaving a spacing of 9 bases between them. The CDR3, cysteine through phenylalanine, is 13 amino acids long. Kept here is only the CDR3 DNA, which spans 39 bases and is read in frame from base 1. Results and caveats for the whole study, not just this receptor: Hyperexpanded clone frequencies declined over subsequent months; after one year, T-cell counts and TCRbeta diversity were mostly attributed to newly produced T cells. About two months after transplant, the apparently early recovery of alphabetaT-cell counts reportedly depended on just several hundred clones that had expanded rapidly and came from non-depleted graft cells. In some patients, the high TCRbeta diversity seen at day 60 was put down to recipient T cells and intrathymic progenitors that had survived conditioning.

Receptors were amplified or captured by PCR. Sequencing was carried out with an Illumina HiSeq 2500. To normalize quantification of the TCRbeta repertoire, the TCR libraries were built with molecular barcoding that relied on unique molecular identifiers. TCRdb passed the public sequencing reads through fastp at Q25 and MiXCR, retaining productive beta sequences. Entries that share a CDR3 protein sequence are merged under the most common genes and DNA. For this sample the table gives a few hundred thousand distinct CDR3 sequences, of which roughly 44% were detected only once. Clones ranked in the top ten supply roughly a quarter of the sample.

The chain links TRBV20-1 with TRBJ1-2; a confident D gene designation cannot be given. The TCR originated in a girl aged 2 to 9 with aplastic anemia, due to receive a stem cell transplant. Sequenced material: PBMCs, taken before TCRalphabeta/CD19-depleted stem cell transplant. The CDR3 protein: CSARDPGLYGYTF. The nucleotide sequence is TGCAGTGCTAGAGATCCAGGCCTCTATGGCTACACCTTC.